The 2 T cell receptor beta chains reported below all come from one sample, sequenced in a study of blood T cell repertoires in COVID-19 (dated by TCRdb to 2018 to 2021). Library preparation used the immunoSEQ multiplex PCR assay. The immuneACCESS repertoire file appears here via TCRdb, limited to in-frame rearrangements. These files lack a portion of the clones; in checked studies, under half of the deficit traces to unresolved V genes, and the cause of the others is not known. The sample yields approximately 150,000 clones; roughly 86% were counted once. The ten largest clones capture roughly 4% of the sample. Sequences were obtained from peripheral blood. These receptor sequences come from a woman between 55 and 75 years old who had recovered from COVID-19.

The chain is built from TRBV5-1 and TRBJ2-5; 11 positions agree with TRBD2. CDR1 SGHRS and CDR2 YFSETQ come from the germline V gene. CDR3 length: 16 amino acids. J gave up 2 bases and V 4 bases, and 7 bases lay outside the gene matches. The CDR3 sequence: CASSPYSGGAQETQYF. The CDR3 DNA is TGCGCCAGCAGCCCTTATAGCGGGGGGGCGCAAGAGACCCAGTACTTC.

This clone is a singleton in its sample. The V and J genes are TRBV19 and TRBJ1-5, with D possibly TRBD1 on 6 matching bases. The CDR3 has 15 amino acids. Germline lookup yields CDR1 LNHDA and CDR2 SQIVND (reference sequence). V gave up 6 bases and J gave up 6 bases, with 18 bases separating them. CDR3 in amino acids: CASSIAPPGAQPQHF. In DNA form, the CDR3 reads TGTGCCAGTAGCATCGCTCCCCCAGGGGCTCAGCCCCAGCATTTT.